The 20 T cell receptor beta chains below all came from one sample that was sequenced in a study of cytomegalovirus exposure and HLA in healthy donors (dated by TCRdb to the late 2010s). Libraries were made using the immunoSEQ multiplex PCR assay. This is the immuneACCESS table as TCRdb keeps it, with only in-frame sequences that have V and J called. A part of the clones is gone; compared with another copy, unresolved V genes explain less than half, and the rest is unexplained. The sample records some 79,000 clones, 94% of which are singletons. The ten most abundant clones make up about 3.5% of the sample. The sequencing input was PBMCs. These receptors all come from a woman between 18 and 29 years old in good health and CMV-seropositive.

This chain uses TRBV4-1 with TRBJ2-2; TRBD2 aligns across 8 bases. This CDR3 spans 16 amino acids. Germline V gene sequence: CDR1 MGHRA, CDR2 YSYEKL. With V trimmed by 3 bases and J by 6 bases, 9 bases remained unmatched. The chain's CDR3 is CASSQTGGAQSGELFF. CDR3 sequence (DNA): TGCGCCAGCAGCCAGACGGGGGGGGCCCAATCCGGGGAGCTGTTTTTT.

The V gene is TRBV7-9, the J gene TRBJ1-1; TRBD1 might be the D (6 bases). Germline CDR1 reads SEHNR; CDR2 reads FQNEAQ (reference sequence). The CDR3 runs to 17 residues. Trimming removed 5 bases from V and 5 bases from J, with 24 bases in between. For the CDR3, the DNA is TGTGCCAGCAGCCCCCCTGGGGGCCCACGATCGAAAACTGAAGCTTTCTTT. This translates into CASSPPGGPRSKTEAFF.

The J gene is TRBJ1-1, the V gene TRBV20-1; weak D call: TRBD1 (5 bases). The V end lost 4 bases, the J end lost 6 bases, and 9 bases lay between the germline ends. This CDR3 is built from 11 residues. CDR1 is DFQATT, CDR2 SNEGSKA, per germline (reference sequence). CDR3 residues: CSATGIAEAFF. CDR3 DNA: TGCAGTGCTACAGGGATCGCTGAAGCTTTCTTT.

This sequence joins TRBV29-1 and TRBJ2-5; 9 positions agree with TRBD1. The CDR3 length is 14 residues. The ends lost 6 bases at V and 2 bases at J; junction bases unmatched: 7. Germline V gene lookup returns CDR1 SQVTM and CDR2 ANQGSEA. The CDR3, as DNA: TGCAGCGTCGTAGGACAGGGGCAACAAGAGACCCAGTACTTC. Protein sequence: CSVVGQGQQETQYF.

This clone was found once. The CDR3, as DNA: TGTGCCAGCAGCGTAGAAGCGGGAGGGCCGGGTTCGGTCACCGGGGAGCTGTTTTTT. This translates into CASSVEAGGPGSVTGELFF. The J gene is TRBJ2-2, the V gene TRBV9, with 10 nucleotides matching TRBD2. CDR3 length equals 19 residues. Per germline, CDR1 SGDLS and CDR2 YYNGEE. The V gene end was trimmed by 0 bases and the J gene end by 4 bases; junction bases not matched to a gene: 12.

The CDR3 DNA is TGTGCCAGCGGGGGGGACAGGGGGCGAGGCTACACCTTC. Translated: CASGGDRGRGYTF. V is TRBV6-5 and J is TRBJ1-2, with 12 bases identical to TRBD1. Per germline, CDR1 MNHEY and CDR2 SVGAGI. The V segment lost 8 bases and the J segment 8 bases; nucleotides outside the gene matches: 6. The CDR3 runs to 13 residues.

This chain uses TRBV14 with TRBJ2-5, with 8 bases identical to TRBD1. The CDR3 spans 14 residues. From germline, CDR1 is SGHDN and CDR2 FVKESK. Unmatched junction bases numbered 4, after V lost 2 bases and J lost 5 bases. CDR3 nucleotide sequence: TGTGCCAGCAGCCAATGGACAGGGTTGGAGACCCAGTACTTC. This sequence encodes CASSQWTGLETQYF.

J is TRBJ2-2 and V is TRBV7-9; D may be TRBD1 (6 bases). The CDR3 consists of 13 residues. The germline CDR1 and CDR2 sequences are SEHNR and FQNEAQ (reference sequence). The ends were cut back, 4 bases at V and 8 bases at J, with 11 bases in the middle. The CDR3 DNA sequence: TGTGCCAGCAGCTCTGTACAGGGAGGGGAGCTGTTTTTT. Amino acids: CASSSVQGGELFF.

This chain links TRBV2 with TRBJ1-6; 12 nucleotides agree with TRBD1. This CDR3 is 14 amino acids long. Germline CDR1 SNHLY, CDR2 FYNNEI. The trim removed 6 bases at V and 8 bases at J, leaving 2 bases unmatched. The CDR3 bases are TGTGCCAGCAGCGGGACAGGGGGCGATTCACCCCTCCACTTT. Translation: CASSGTGGDSPLHF.

CDR3 nucleotide sequence: TGTGCCAGTAGCATTGGACAGGGCCCCTATGGCTACACCTTC. Translation gives CASSIGQGPYGYTF. This chain connects TRBV19 to TRBJ1-2, with 8 nucleotides matching TRBD1. The CDR3 is made up of 14 amino acids. CDR1 and CDR2 from the germline V gene are LNHDA and SQIVND (reference sequence). The V gene end was trimmed by 6 bases and the J gene end by 4 bases; junction bases not matched to a gene: 7.

The rearrangement uses TRBV2 and TRBJ2-5; D possibly corresponds to TRBD2 (6 bases). CDR1 and CDR2 (germline): SNHLY, FYNNEI. V was cut by 3 bases and J by 9 bases, with 8 bases left in between. The CDR3 loop spans 11 amino acids. The CDR3, as DNA: TGTGCCAGCAGTGATACGGGAGCCCAGTACTTC. Its protein product is CASSDTGAQYF.

The genes are TRBV6-5 and TRBJ2-1, with D tentatively TRBD1 (5 bases). The CDR3 is 15 amino acids. Germline CDR1 and CDR2: MNHEY and SVGAGI. Trimming removed 6 bases at V and 0 bases at J, with 12 bases between. The CDR3 here is CASRRDSSSYNEQFF. In DNA, the CDR3 is TGTGCCAGCAGGCGAGACAGTAGCTCCTACAATGAGCAGTTCTTC.

The rearrangement uses TRBV6-5 and TRBJ1-6; TRBD1 might be the D (6 bases). CDR1 is MNHEY, CDR2 SVGAGI, per germline. The length of the CDR3 is 15 residues. Trimming pared 6 bases from V and 3 bases from J, leaving 12 bases between. The CDR3 protein is CASSREGHYNSPLHF. In nucleotides, the CDR3 is TGTGCCAGCAGCCGGGAGGGACACTATAATTCACCCCTCCACTTT.

The chain uses TRBV2 and TRBJ1-5; possible D gene TRBD1, 6 bases. Trimming left V 4 bases short and J 0 bases short, with 13 bases between. The CDR3 is 16 amino acids. Germline loops: CDR1 SNHLY, CDR2 FYNNEI. As DNA, the CDR3 is TGTGCCAGCAGTGCCTACAGGGCGCTTAGCAATCAGCCCCAGCATTTT. It yields the protein CASSAYRALSNQPQHF.

V gene TRBV13 combines with J gene TRBJ2-7, with D perhaps TRBD1 (6 bases). The CDR3 loop spans 14 amino acids. Per the germline V gene, CDR1 is PRHDT and CDR2 is FYEKMQ (reference sequence). Between the trimmed V and J ends, which lost 5 bases and 0 bases, there was a span of 11 bases. DNA for the CDR3: TGTGCCAGCAGCATAACACAGGGCTCCTACGAGCAGTACTTC. Translated: CASSITQGSYEQYF.

This chain uses TRBV4-3 with TRBJ2-1, with 9 bases matching TRBD2. Germline CDR1 is LGHNA and CDR2 is YSLEER. Trimming cost V 1 base and J 10 bases; bases outside gene matches: 2. The CDR3 consists of 13 residues. The chain's CDR3 is CASSQVSGREQFF. In DNA form, the CDR3 reads TGCGCCAGCAGCCAAGTAAGCGGGAGGGAGCAGTTCTTC.

V and J are TRBV2 and TRBJ2-7; D not certain. Germline CDR1 is SNHLY and CDR2 is FYNNEI. V was cut by 5 bases and J by 5 bases, with 16 bases left in between. This CDR3 has 14 amino acids. The CDR3 DNA sequence: TGTGCCAGCAGTCCCCGAAACTTACCGCACGAGCAGTACTTC. Its protein is CASSPRNLPHEQYF.

The chain has TRBV5-4 and TRBJ2-7; D is perhaps TRBD2 (6 bases). Germline V lookup: CDR1 SGHNT, CDR2 YYREEE (reference sequence). The CDR3 has 13 amino acids. With 4 bases removed from V and 3 bases from J, the gap between germline ends came to 11 bases. CDR3 in amino acids: CASSGTGFYEQYF. CDR3 nucleotides: TGTGCCAGCAGCGGGACTGGGTTCTACGAGCAGTACTTC.

In nucleotides, the CDR3 is TGTGCCAGTAGTATCGTTGGGGGAGGAGGGCCAAGGGAGACCCAGTACTTC. Translating gives CASSIVGGGGPRETQYF. V gene TRBV19 combines with J gene TRBJ2-5; TRBD2 is a possible D gene (6 bases). CDR3 size: 17 residues. From germline, CDR1 is LNHDA and CDR2 SQIVND (reference sequence). Trimming left V 3 bases short and J 5 bases short, with 22 bases between.

J is TRBJ2-7 and V is TRBV4-1; 8 bases fit TRBD2. Germline lookup yields CDR1 MGHRA and CDR2 YSYEKL. This CDR3 comprises 14 residues. The V and J ends lost 3 bases and 3 bases, in that order; junction bases with no gene match: 4. The CDR3 loop is CASSHERGIYEQYF. DNA for the CDR3: TGCGCCAGCAGCCACGAGCGGGGGATCTACGAGCAGTACTTC.